The next 14 T cell receptor beta chains were all read from a single sample in a study of T cells after yellow fever vaccination. A single record per CDR3 protein comes from TCRdb applying MiXCR to the 5' RACE reads. Of 78,000 or so distinct CDR3 sequences listed, 7.3% are singletons. This sample comprised CD8+ T cells sorted from PBMCs, obtained more than 8 days after the first yellow fever vaccination. These receptors came from a man aged 18 to 35 who received the YFV17D yellow fever vaccine.

This clonotype was seen ten or more times. J is TRBJ2-7 and V is TRBV12-3 or TRBV12-4, with D possibly called TRBD1 or TRBD2 (5 bases each). This CDR3 region has 14 residues. V lost 4 bases, J lost 4 bases, and 14 bases lay in between. The CDR3 DNA sequence: TGTGCCAGCAGTTACGGACGAGGGGAATACGAGCAGTACTTC. It is translated as CASSYGRGEYEQYF.

This clonotype was counted a few times. The CDR3: CASSLLWGQGSYEQYF. In DNA, the CDR3 is TGTGCCAGCAGTTTATTGTGGGGACAGGGGTCTTACGAGCAGTACTTC. The chain is built from TRBV12-3 or TRBV12-4 and TRBJ2-7, with 10 positions matching TRBD1. The CDR3 runs 16 residues. Trimming took 2 bases from V and 4 from J; bases not matched to a gene: 8.

Ten or more counts support this clonotype. The rearrangement joins TRBV7-9 to TRBJ1-5; the D gene is possibly TRBD1 (6 bases). V lost 1 base and J 1 base, leaving 11 bases between the germline ends. The CDR3 covers 16 residues. The germline gives CDR1 SEHNR, CDR2 FQNEAQ (reference sequence). This CDR3 is CASSLGGQGSNQPQHF. Here the CDR3 DNA reads TGTGCCAGCAGCTTAGGAGGGCAGGGGAGCAATCAGCCCCAGCATTTT.

This clonotype was detected once. The gene calls are TRBV7-2 and TRBJ1-2; 10 bases match TRBD1. This CDR3 has 14 residues. Germline trimming cut 5 bases from V and 5 bases from J; bases unmatched to any gene: 5. The germline V gene has CDR1 SGHTA and CDR2 FQGNSA. Here the CDR3 reads CASSRTGGEYGYTF. The CDR3 bases are TGTGCCAGCAGCCGGACAGGGGGGGAGTATGGCTACACCTTC.

The chain couples TRBV30 to TRBJ2-1, with D maybe TRBD2 (5 bases). CDR1 is GTSNPN and CDR2 is SVGIG in the germline V gene (reference sequence). The CDR3 runs 14 residues. Trimming stripped 2 bases from V and 4 bases from J, with 12 bases between. CDR3 nucleotides: TGTGCCTGGAGTTCCGGTCGGGGATACAATGAGCAGTTCTTC. Translating it yields CAWSSGRGYNEQFF. The full variable domain, in which reference TRBV30 and TRBJ2-1 provide the parts outside the CDR3, is SQTIHQWPATLVQPVGSPLSLECTVEGTSNPNLYWYRQAAGRGLQLLFYSVGIGQISSEVPQNLSASRPQDRQFILSSKKLLLSDSGFYLCAWSSGRGYNEQFFGPGTRLTVL.

This clonotype appeared a few times. This chain connects TRBV19 to TRBJ2-6, with D uncertain. Trimming removed 5 bases at V and 2 bases at J, with 1 base between. Germline CDR1 LNHDA, CDR2 SQIVND (reference sequence). CDR3 length: 12 residues. The CDR3: CASSPGANVLTF. CDR3 DNA: TGTGCCAGTAGTCCTGGGGCCAACGTCCTGACTTTC. The full variable domain, with the rest looked up from reference TRBV19 and TRBJ2-6, is DGGITQSPKYLFRKEGQNVTLSCEQNLNHDAMYWYRQDPGQGLRLIYYSQIVNDFQKGDIAEGYSVSREKKESFPLTVTSAQKNPTAFYLCASSPGANVLTFGAGSRLTVL.

This clonotype occurred many times. The V gene is TRBV7-6, the J gene TRBJ1-2; no definite D call. Per the germline V gene, CDR1 is SGHVS and CDR2 is FNYEAQ. The CDR3 consists of 13 residues. V gave up 1 base and J gave up 4 bases, with 7 bases separating them. This CDR3 reads CASSLVQSYGYTF. In DNA form, the CDR3 reads TGTGCCAGCAGCTTAGTACAGAGCTATGGCTACACCTTC.

This clonotype was counted a few times. V is TRBV2 and J is TRBJ2-6, with 9 bases lining up with TRBD1. CDR1 and CDR2 from the germline V gene are SNHLY and FYNNEI. The CDR3 is 18 residues long. J was trimmed by 0 bases and V by 2 bases; bases with no gene match: 5. Here the CDR3 reads CASSELGQGSSGANVLTF. CDR3 sequence (DNA): TGTGCCAGCAGTGAATTGGGACAGGGAAGCTCTGGGGCCAACGTCCTGACTTTC.

V is TRBV5-1 and J is TRBJ2-3, with D possibly matching TRBD1 (5 bases). Germline V lookup: CDR1 SGHRS, CDR2 YFSETQ. Trimming pared 4 bases from V and 2 bases from J, leaving 20 bases between. CDR3 size: 17 residues. As DNA, the CDR3 is TGCGCCAGCAGCACCGAACTAACCACAGGTTACACAGATACGCAGTATTTT. It translates to CASSTELTTGYTDTQYF.

In this sample, this clonotype turned up many times. The J gene is TRBJ1-5, the V gene TRBV6-5, with a tentative D call TRBD1 (5 bases). The CDR3 spans 14 residues. Germline loops: CDR1 MNHEY, CDR2 SVGAGI. V was cut by 0 bases and J by 7 bases, with 10 bases left in between. The CDR3 DNA reads as TGTGCCAGCAGTTACTCCCAGGGCGGACAGCCCCAGCATTTT. Translated, it gives CASSYSQGGQPQHF.

This clonotype was counted at least ten times. The chain joins TRBV9 to TRBJ2-5, with 11 nucleotides matching TRBD2. This CDR3 has 16 amino acids. J lost 1 base, V lost 0 bases, and 2 bases had no gene match. Per the germline V gene, CDR1 is SGDLS and CDR2 is YYNGEE. CDR3 nucleotides: TGTGCCAGCAGCGTAGGACTAGCGGGACTCCAAGAGACCCAGTACTTC. It encodes CASSVGLAGLQETQYF.

This rearrangement joins TRBV7-2 to TRBJ2-3; D ambiguous. Looked up from germline, CDR1 is SGHTA and CDR2 is FQGNSA. V was trimmed by 3 bases and J by 6 bases, leaving 13 bases between them. This CDR3 contains 14 residues. The CDR3: CASSFLSPGDTQYF. The CDR3 nucleotides are TGTGCCAGCAGCTTTCTAAGCCCCGGGGATACGCAGTATTTT.

The chain carries TRBV4-2 and TRBJ1-5; D unclear. V lost 1 base and J lost 0, with 16 bases in between. CDR1 is LGHNA and CDR2 is YNFKEQ in the germline V gene. This CDR3 comprises 18 residues. CDR3 amino acids: CASSQGFGEFYSNQPQHF. For the CDR3, the DNA is TGTGCCAGCAGCCAAGGGTTTGGTGAATTTTATAGCAATCAGCCCCAGCATTTT.

This clonotype was observed many times. The gene calls are TRBV13 and TRBJ2-1; perhaps TRBD1 as D (5 bases). Germline assignment: CDR1 PRHDT and CDR2 FYEKMQ (reference sequence). This CDR3 contains 13 residues. V was pared by 7 bases and J by 8 bases, with 15 bases between. The CDR3 spells CASTQRGSDEQFF. DNA for the CDR3: TGTGCCAGCACCCAAAGGGGCTCGGATGAGCAGTTCTTC. The entire variable domain, with the rest obtained from reference TRBV13 and TRBJ2-1, is as follows: AAGVIQSPRHLIKEKRETATLKCYPIPRHDTVYWYQQGPGQDPQFLISFYEKMQSDKGSIPDRFSAQQFSDYHSELNMSSLELGDSALYFCASTQRGSDEQFFGPGTRLTVL.